This T cell receptor beta chain was sequenced during a study of T cells in Graves' hyperthyroidism and ophthalmopathy (dated by TCRdb to between 2018 and 2021). Regarding the research as a whole: To identify distinguishing TCR V-J signatures, a discovery cohort of roughly 100 patients was used, comprising 40 to 45 with Graves' ophthalmopathy and approximately 57 with stable Graves' hyperthyroidism. Prospective prediction of ophthalmopathy was tested in an independent validation cohort of some 19 hyperthyroidism patients and 17 patients who later progressed to ophthalmopathy. The 100 or so discovery patients were divided at random into training and test sets in a 7:3 ratio. In six Graves' hyperthyroidism patients, the study also compared T-cell repertoires from thyroid tissue with T-cell repertoires from blood. Once sampling was done, hyperthyroidism patients were given methimazole at a starting dose of 30 mg daily, whereas ophthalmopathy patients were given high-dose intravenous methylprednisolone. TCR Vbeta CDR3 sequencing of approximately 140 peripheral blood samples (about 45 ophthalmopathy, over 70 hyperthyroidism and around 17 progressor patients) is reported in the paper. General conclusions and limits of the study: A 13 V-J signature model separated ophthalmopathy from stable hyperthyroidism, with approximately 87% sensitivity and 81% to 82% specificity in cross-validation and 80%/75% in testing. In validation, the model predicted progression to ophthalmopathy with roughly 70% sensitivity and less than 75% specificity, a median of around 6.6 months before onset. No statistical method was used to set the sample size in advance, and investigators knew the group allocation. Most expanded thyroid clonotypes (frequency above 0.001) were also found in blood, which suggests that blood repertoires may mirror thyroid immune responses.

A patient counted as having stable Graves' hyperthyroidism if no progression to ophthalmopathy occurred over 18 months of follow-up. Hyperthyroidism patients were newly diagnosed, with disease duration under 2 months, and aged 18 to 65 years. Any patient with an uncontrolled infection, another autoimmune disease, pregnancy or lactation was excluded. Diagnoses were established on the basis of clinical symptoms, serum thyroxine and TRAb, thyroid ultrasound, and orbital computed tomography. Trizol reagent was used to extract total RNA, and RNA quality was then checked on an Agilent 2100 Bioanalyzer. The V end loses 0 bases and the J end loses 7 bases, and a stretch of 10 bases separates them. The CDR3, from cysteine to phenylalanine, totals 15 residues. Only CDR3 DNA is held: 45 bases, read in frame from base 1. The germline V gene (reference sequence) gives CDR1 as SEHNR and CDR2 as FQNEAQ. The TCR beta CDR3 regions were amplified from the RNA transcripts. The first round of RT-PCR for the TCR CDR3 was performed with the HTBI primer set and the Qiagen OneStep RT-PCR kit. The libraries were constructed in a second round of multiplex PCR and then size-selected and purified. Paired-end sequencing of the libraries was performed with 100 bp reads on an Illumina HiSeq2000. The study's own analysis went as follows. Raw data were processed with SOAPnuke, discarding reads with adapters, uncalled bases, mean Phred below 15, or no exact constant-primer or identifier match. COPE v1.2.5 was used to merge high-quality paired reads, and clonotypes were defined as unique nucleotide sequences. MiTCR v1.1 was used to align the clonotypes against IMGT TRBV, TRBD and TRBJ reference segments. Analysis was restricted to V-J combinations with a frequency above 0.0001, which covered just over 98% of repertoires. The TCS score was defined as F50 (clonal expansion) divided by E x V (chaos), with BLOSUM62-based TCRdist calculated between CDR3 peptides within each V-J. Welch's t-statistics and random forest reduced 500 to 650 V-J features to under 15, which were used in a naive Bayes classifier (R e1071). TCRdb took the public reads, trimmed them with fastp at Q25, ran MiXCR for clone calling and kept in-frame beta chains. CDR3 protein duplicates are merged, each entry listing the most common genes and DNA. TCRdb, rather than the study authors, made the V and J calls. This sample holds about 540,000 distinct CDR3 sequences; around 42% were observed only once. The top ten hold 8.2% of the sample.

A remark on this clonotype: Its cognate antigen has yet to be identified. Base qualities are not provided; no much larger clone lies one nucleotide away.

The sequenced sample was peripheral blood or thyroid tissue (not recorded which). Rearrangement joined TRBV7-9 to TRBJ1-6; no D segment can be confidently identified. This sequence was found in a woman younger than 30 with Graves' hyperthyroidism. Donor details come from another sample of the same person, matched by shared clones. The sequence in DNA is TGTGCCAGCAGCTTAGCTGAGGCCGAAAATTCACCCCTCCACTTT. The resulting protein is CASSLAEAENSPLHF.